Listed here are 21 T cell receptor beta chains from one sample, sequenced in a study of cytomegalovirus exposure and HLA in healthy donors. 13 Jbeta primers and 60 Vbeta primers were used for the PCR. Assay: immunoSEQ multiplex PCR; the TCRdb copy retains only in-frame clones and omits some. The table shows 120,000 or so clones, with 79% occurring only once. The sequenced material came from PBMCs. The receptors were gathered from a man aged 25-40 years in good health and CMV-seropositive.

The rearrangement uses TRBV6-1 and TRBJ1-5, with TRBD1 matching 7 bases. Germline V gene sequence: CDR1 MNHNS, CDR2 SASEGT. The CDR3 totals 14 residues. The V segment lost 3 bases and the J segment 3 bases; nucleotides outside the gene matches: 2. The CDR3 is CASSETGYNQPQHF. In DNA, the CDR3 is TGTGCCAGCAGTGAGACAGGGTACAATCAGCCCCAGCATTTT.

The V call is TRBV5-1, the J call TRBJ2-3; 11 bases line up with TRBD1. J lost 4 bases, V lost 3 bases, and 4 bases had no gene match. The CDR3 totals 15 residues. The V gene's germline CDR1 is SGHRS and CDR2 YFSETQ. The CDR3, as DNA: TGCGCCAGCAGCTCAGGACAGGGGGCCCCAGATACGCAGTATTTT. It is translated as CASSSGQGAPDTQYF.

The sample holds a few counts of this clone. In nucleotides, the CDR3 is TGTGCCAGCAGTCCCCACCTAGCGGGGGGTAATGAGCAGTTCTTC. Its protein product is CASSPHLAGGNEQFF. The rearrangement joins TRBV7-8 to TRBJ2-1; 11 bases fit TRBD2. CDR3 length: 15 residues. CDR1 is SGHVS, CDR2 FQNEAQ, per germline. The junction had 8 bases not matched to a gene; V was cut back by 6 bases and J by 7 bases. Full variable domain (rest looked up from reference TRBV7-8 and TRBJ2-1): GAGVSQSPRYKVAKRGQDVALRCDPISGHVSLFWYQQALGQGPEFLTYFQNEAQLDKSGLPSDRFFAERPEGSVSTLKIQRTQQEDSAVYLCASSPHLAGGNEQFFGPGTRLTVL.

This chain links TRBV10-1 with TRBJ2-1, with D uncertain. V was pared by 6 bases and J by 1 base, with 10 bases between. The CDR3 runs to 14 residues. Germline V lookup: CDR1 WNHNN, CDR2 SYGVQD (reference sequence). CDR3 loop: CASSEQLSYNEQFF. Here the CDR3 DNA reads TGCGCCAGCAGCGAACAGCTATCCTACAATGAGCAGTTCTTC.

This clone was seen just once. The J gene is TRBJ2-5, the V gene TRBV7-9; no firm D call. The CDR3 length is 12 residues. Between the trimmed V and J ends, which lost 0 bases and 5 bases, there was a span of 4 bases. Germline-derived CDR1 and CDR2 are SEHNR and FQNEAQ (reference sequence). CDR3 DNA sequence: TGTGCCAGCAGCTTAGCGAGGGAGACCCAGTACTTC. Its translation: CASSLARETQYF.

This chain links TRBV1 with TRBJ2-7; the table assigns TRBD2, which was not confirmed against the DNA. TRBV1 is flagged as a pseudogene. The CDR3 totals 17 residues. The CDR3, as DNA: TGCACCAGCAGCCAAGATGAGGGCGGGGCCAGCTCCTACGAGCAGTACTTC. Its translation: CTSSQDEGGASSYEQYF.

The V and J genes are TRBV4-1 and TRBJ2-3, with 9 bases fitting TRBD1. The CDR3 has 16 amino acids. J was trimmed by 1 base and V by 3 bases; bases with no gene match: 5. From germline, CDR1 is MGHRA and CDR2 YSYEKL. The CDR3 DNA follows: TGCGCCAGCAGCCATCCGGGACAGGGCCGCACAGATACGCAGTATTTT. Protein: CASSHPGQGRTDTQYF.

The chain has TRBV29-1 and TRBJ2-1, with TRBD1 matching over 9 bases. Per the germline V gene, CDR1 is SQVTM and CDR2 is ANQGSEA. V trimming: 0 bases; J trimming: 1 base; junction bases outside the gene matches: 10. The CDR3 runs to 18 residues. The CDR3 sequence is CSVEDRAHGTGSYNEQFF. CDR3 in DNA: TGCAGCGTTGAAGATAGGGCCCACGGGACAGGGTCCTACAATGAGCAGTTCTTC.

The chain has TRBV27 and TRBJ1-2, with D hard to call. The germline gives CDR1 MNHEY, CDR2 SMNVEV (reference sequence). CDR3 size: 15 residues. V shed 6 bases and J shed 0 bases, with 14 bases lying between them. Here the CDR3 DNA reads TGTGCCAGCAGCCAGAGCGGACCAGCTAACTATGGCTACACCTTC. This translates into CASSQSGPANYGYTF.

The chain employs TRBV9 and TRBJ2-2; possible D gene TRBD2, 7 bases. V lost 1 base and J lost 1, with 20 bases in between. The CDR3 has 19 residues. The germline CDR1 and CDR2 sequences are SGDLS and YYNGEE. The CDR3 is CASSVRGGLRPGNTGELFF. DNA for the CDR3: TGTGCCAGCAGCGTAAGGGGGGGTTTGAGGCCCGGGAACACCGGGGAGCTGTTTTTT.

The DNA for the CDR3 is TGTGCCAGTAGTACCCCTGGGACAGGGAGATGGAGGTTCACAGATACGCAGTATTTT. It encodes CASSTPGTGRWRFTDTQYF. V and J are TRBV19 and TRBJ2-3; 9 bases fit TRBD1. The CDR3 runs 19 residues. With V trimmed by 4 bases and J by 2 bases, 16 bases remained unmatched. The germline gives CDR1 LNHDA, CDR2 SQIVND (reference sequence).

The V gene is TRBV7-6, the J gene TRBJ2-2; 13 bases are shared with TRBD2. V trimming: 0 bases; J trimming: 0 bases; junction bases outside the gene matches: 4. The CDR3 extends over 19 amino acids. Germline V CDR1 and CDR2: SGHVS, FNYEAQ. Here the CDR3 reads CASSLALAGGAPNTGELFF. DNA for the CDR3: TGTGCCAGCAGCTTAGCACTAGCGGGGGGGGCTCCGAACACCGGGGAGCTGTTTTTT.

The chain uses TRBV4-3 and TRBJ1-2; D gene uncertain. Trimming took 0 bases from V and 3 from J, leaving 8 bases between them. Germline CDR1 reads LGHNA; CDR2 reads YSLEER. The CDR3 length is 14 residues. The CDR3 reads CASSQDITDYGYTF. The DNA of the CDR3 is TGCGCCAGCAGCCAAGATATAACAGACTATGGCTACACCTTC.

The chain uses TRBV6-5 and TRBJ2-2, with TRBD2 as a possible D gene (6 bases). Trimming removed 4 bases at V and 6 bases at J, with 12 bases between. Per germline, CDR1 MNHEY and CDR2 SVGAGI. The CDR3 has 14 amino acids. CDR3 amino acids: CASSFSGGAGELFF. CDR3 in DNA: TGTGCCAGCAGTTTTTCCGGAGGGGCCGGGGAGCTGTTTTTT.

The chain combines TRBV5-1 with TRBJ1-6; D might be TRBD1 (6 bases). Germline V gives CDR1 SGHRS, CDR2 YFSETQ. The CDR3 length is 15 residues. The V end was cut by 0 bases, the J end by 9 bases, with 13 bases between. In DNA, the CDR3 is TGCGCCAGCAGCTTGGTCGGGGGGCAGAGTTCACCCCTCCACTTT. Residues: CASSLVGGQSSPLHF.

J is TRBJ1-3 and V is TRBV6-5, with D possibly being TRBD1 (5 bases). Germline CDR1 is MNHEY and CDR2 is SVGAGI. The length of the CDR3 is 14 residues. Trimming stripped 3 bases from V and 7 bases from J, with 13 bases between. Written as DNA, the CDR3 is TGTGCCAGCAGTTATTCCCTGGGGGGGAACACCATATATTTT. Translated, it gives CASSYSLGGNTIYF.

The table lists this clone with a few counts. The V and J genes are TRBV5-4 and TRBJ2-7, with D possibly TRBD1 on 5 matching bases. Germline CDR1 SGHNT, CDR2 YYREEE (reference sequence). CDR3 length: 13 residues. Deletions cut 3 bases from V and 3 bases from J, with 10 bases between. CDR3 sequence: CASSWGPDYEQYF. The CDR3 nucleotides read TGTGCCAGCAGCTGGGGCCCGGACTACGAGCAGTACTTC.

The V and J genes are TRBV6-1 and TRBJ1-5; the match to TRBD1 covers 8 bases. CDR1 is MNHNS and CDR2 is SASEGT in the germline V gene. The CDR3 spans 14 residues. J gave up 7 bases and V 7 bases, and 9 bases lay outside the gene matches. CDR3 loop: CASNMDRAGQPQHF. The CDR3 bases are TGTGCCAGCAATATGGACAGGGCAGGGCAGCCCCAGCATTTT.

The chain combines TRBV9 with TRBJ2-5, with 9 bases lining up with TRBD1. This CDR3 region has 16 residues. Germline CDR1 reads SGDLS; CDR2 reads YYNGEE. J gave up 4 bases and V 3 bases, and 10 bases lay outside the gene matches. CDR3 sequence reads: CASSERIGTGRETQYF. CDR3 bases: TGTGCCAGCAGCGAAAGGATCGGGACAGGGAGAGAGACCCAGTACTTC.

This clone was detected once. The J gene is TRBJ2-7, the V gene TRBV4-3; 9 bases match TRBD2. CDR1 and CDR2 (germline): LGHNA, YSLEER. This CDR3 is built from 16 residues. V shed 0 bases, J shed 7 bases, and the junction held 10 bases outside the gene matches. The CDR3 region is CASSQDSLAGRWEQYF. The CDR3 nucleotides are TGCGCCAGCAGCCAAGATTCCCTAGCGGGGCGGTGGGAGCAGTACTTC.

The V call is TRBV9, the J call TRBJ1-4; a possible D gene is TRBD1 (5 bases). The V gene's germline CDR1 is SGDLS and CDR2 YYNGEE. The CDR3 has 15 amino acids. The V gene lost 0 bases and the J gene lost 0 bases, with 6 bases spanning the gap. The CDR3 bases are TGTGCCAGCAGCGTAGGACAGACAACTAATGAAAAACTGTTTTTT. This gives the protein CASSVGQTTNEKLFF.